This T cell receptor (beta chain) was identified during a study of graft-versus-host responses after intestinal transplantation. TCRdb's copy holds only in-frame clones and misses some; the assay was immunoSEQ multiplex PCR. The data hold about 92,000 clones, with 80% to 95% observed a single time. The V and J ends lost 1 base and 4 bases respectively, with 11 bases between them. The CDR3 consists of 15 residues. CDR1 and CDR2 (germline): LGHNT, FRNRAP. About this clone itself: Its matching antigen is unknown.

The material was unstimulated CD8+ T cells sorted from spleen or lymph node cells, obtained before intestinal transplant. This TCR was recovered from a human donor who received an intestinal transplant. This chain uses TRBV12-5 with TRBJ2-1; D is possibly TRBD1 (5 bases). CDR3 in amino acids: CASGLGTRSYNEQFF. The CDR3 coding sequence is TGTGCTAGTGGTTTGGGGACACGAAGTTACAATGAGCAGTTCTTC.